A selection of T cell receptor beta chains follows, all from one sample in a study of blood T cell repertoires in COVID-19. Profiling relied on immunoSEQ multiplex PCR, and the TCRdb table lists in-frame clones only, not all of them. The data contain 250,000 or so clones, 84% of them seen just once; the ten biggest clones take up less than 2%. The sequenced sample was peripheral blood. Source of these receptors: a woman between 40 and 55 years old who had recovered from COVID-19. Both conserved end residues are part of each CDR3. The order of the fields is J gene, D gene, clone size, V gene, CDR3 DNA, CDR3 protein. The D gene is left open where the match is weak. Size values are once, few and many counts, or a class for expanded clones, and some rows have none.

TRBJ1-6	TRBD1	few	TRBV27	TGTGCCAGCAGGTCAGGACAGGGCAATTCACCCCTCCACTTT	CASRSGQGNSPLHF
TRBJ1-4	TRBD1	once	TRBV7-2	TGTGCCAGCAGCCCGGACAGGGGTAATGAAAAACTGTTTTTT	CASSPDRGNEKLFF
TRBJ1-5	NA	NA	TRBV5-1	TGCGCCAGTACAAATAGCAATCAGCCCCAGCATTTT	CASTNSNQPQHF
TRBJ1-5	TRBD1	few	TRBV10-2	TGCGCCAGCAATGACAGGGTGAATCAGCCCCAGCATTTT	CASNDRVNQPQHF
TRBJ1-6	TRBD1	NA	TRBV6-5	TGTGCCAGCAGTTACTCGGGACAGGGAACTTCACCCCTCCACTTT	CASSYSGQGTSPLHF
TRBJ2-1	NA	NA	TRBV30	TGTGCCTGGAGTGTGGTCCAGGAATACTACAATGAGCAGTTCTTC	CAWSVVQEYYNEQFF
TRBJ2-2	NA	NA	TRBV21-1	TGTGCCAGCAGCAAAGACCCAGGGGGTGTCTACACCGGGGAGCTGTTTTTT	CASSKDPGGVYTGELFF
TRBJ1-3	NA	NA	TRBV3-1/TRBV3-2	TGTGCCAGCAGCCAAGGCAGCTCTGGAAACACCATATATTTT	CASSQGSSGNTIYF
TRBJ1-6	TRBD1	NA	TRBV28	TGTGCCAGCAGGCCCTTACAGGGGCCCTTTCACTTT	CASRPLQGPFHF
TRBJ1-1	NA	NA	TRBV7-2	TGTGCCAGCAGCTCCTTCCTGGCAATCGAAGCTTTCTTT	CASSSFLAIEAFF
TRBJ1-6	TRBD1	NA	TRBV7-9	TGTGCCAGCAGCCCTGCCCTCCTCGGACAGGGTAATTCACCCCTCCACTTT	CASSPALLGQGNSPLHF
TRBJ1-6	NA	NA	TRBV6-5	TGTGCCAGCAGCATCCGGAGCTCATCACCCCTCCACTTT	CASSIRSSSPLHF
TRBJ2-5	TRBD2	once	TRBV4-1	TGCGCCAGCAGCCAGCCGGGGGGGCAAGAGACCCAGTACTTC	CASSQPGGQETQYF
TRBJ1-5	TRBD1	NA	TRBV4-1	TGCGCCAGCAGCCAGCCGGGACAGCAGGTGGGTCAGCCCCAGCATTTT	CASSQPGQQVGQPQHF
TRBJ2-3	TRBD2	NA	TRBV19	TGTGCCAGTAGGATGGGACTAGCGGGGAGCACAGATACGCAGTATTTT	CASRMGLAGSTDTQYF
TRBJ2-7	NA	NA	TRBV15	TGTGCCACCAGCAGAGGAAGGGGGACCTACGAGCAGTACTTC	CATSRGRGTYEQYF
TRBJ2-5	NA	NA	TRBV7-2	TGTGCCAGCAGCCTAGGGTCACTAGAGACCCAGTACTTC	CASSLGSLETQYF
TRBJ2-5	NA	NA	TRBV19	TGTGCCAGTAGTATTAGTTGGGGAGGAGAGACCCAGTACTTC	CASSISWGGETQYF
TRBJ2-7	TRBD2	NA	TRBV5-1	TGCGCCAGCAGCCTTGGGACGGGGGGGCCTTACGAGCAGTACTTC	CASSLGTGGPYEQYF
TRBJ1-5	TRBD1	NA	TRBV30	TGTGCCTGGTCGGGACAGGGGTATCAGCCCCAGCATTTT	CAWSGQGYQPQHF
TRBJ2-7	TRBD1	NA	TRBV10-3	TGTGCCATCAGCCGGACAGGGGGACACGAGCAGTACTTC	CAISRTGGHEQYF
TRBJ2-3	NA	NA	TRBV18	TGTGCCAGCTCACCCCCCAGCGGCGATACGCAGTATTTT	CASSPPSGDTQYF
TRBJ2-7	NA	NA	TRBV3-1/TRBV3-2	TGTGCCAGCAGCCAAGATGTGGGGCTGCTCTACGAGCAGTACTTC	CASSQDVGLLYEQYF
TRBJ2-3	TRBD2	NA	TRBV5-1	TGCGCCAGCAGCTTTGGGACTATTTCAGATACGCAGTATTTT	CASSFGTISDTQYF
TRBJ2-4	NA	NA	TRBV11-2	TGTGCCAGCAGCTCCCTACAGGCGACCGGAGCCAAAAACATTCAGTACTTC	CASSSLQATGAKNIQYF
TRBJ1-2	TRBD1	NA	TRBV6-6	TGTGCCAGCAGCCCCGGGACAGGGGTCTATGGCTACACCTTC	CASSPGTGVYGYTF
TRBJ2-1	NA	NA	TRBV15	TGTGCCACCAGCAGAACGACAGCCACCTACAATGAGCAGTTCTTC	CATSRTTATYNEQFF
TRBJ1-1	NA	NA	TRBV28	TGTGCCAGCACCCTTCGGGGGGGACGGATGATCATGAACACTGAAGCTTTCTTT	CASTLRGGRMIMNTEAFF
TRBJ2-5	NA	NA	TRBV4-1	TGCGCCAGCAGCCAAGGGAGGGGACCGGTTCAAGAGACCCAGTACTTC	CASSQGRGPVQETQYF
TRBJ2-1	TRBD1	NA	TRBV5-1	TGCGCCAGCAGCTTGACGGGACAGGATCCCTACAATGAGCAGTTCTTC	CASSLTGQDPYNEQFF
TRBJ1-1	NA	NA	TRBV7-9	TGTGCCAGCAGCTTACAGGGCTCGATGAACACTGAAGCTTTCTTT	CASSLQGSMNTEAFF
TRBJ1-1	NA	NA	TRBV2	TGTGCCAGCACACCCCCAGGGCTCGACACTGAAGCTTTCTTT	CASTPPGLDTEAFF
TRBJ1-2	TRBD1	few	TRBV5-6	TGTGCCAGCAGAATCGGGACAGTTTCGGGCTACACCTTC	CASRIGTVSGYTF
TRBJ1-2	TRBD1	NA	TRBV24-1	TGTGCCACCAGTGACACGAGGGGGCGCGACGGCTACACCTTC	CATSDTRGRDGYTF
TRBJ1-2	NA	once	TRBV29-1	TGCAGCGCCGACGAGGGTTCCTATGGCTACACCTTC	CSADEGSYGYTF
TRBJ2-1	NA	NA	TRBV7-9	TGTGCCAGCAGCTTGGGACAAGAGAGGTATGAGCAGTTCTTC	CASSLGQERYEQFF
TRBJ2-1	TRBD1	NA	TRBV7-9	TGTGCCAGCAGCTTACAGACAGGGAAAACCTACAATGAGCAGTTCTTC	CASSLQTGKTYNEQFF
TRBJ2-5	TRBD1	NA	TRBV4-1	TGCGCCAGCAGCCATCTGGGACAGAGAAACCAAGAGACCCAGTACTTC	CASSHLGQRNQETQYF
TRBJ2-7	NA	NA	TRBV27	TGTGCCAGCAGTGCCGACAGTCTCCCCTACGAGCAGTACTTC	CASSADSLPYEQYF
TRBJ2-4	NA	NA	TRBV7-8	TGTGCCAGCAGCTTACTACGTCTGTCAGCCAAAAACATTCAGTACTTC	CASSLLRLSAKNIQYF
TRBJ1-1	TRBD1	NA	TRBV4-1	TGCGCCAGCAGCCAGGCCACGAGGGGGCAGGGCACTGAAGCTTTCTTT	CASSQATRGQGTEAFF
TRBJ2-2	TRBD1	NA	TRBV27	TGTGCCAGCAGCCCGGGACAGCACACCGGGGAGCTGTTTTTT	CASSPGQHTGELFF
TRBJ2-6	TRBD1	NA	TRBV19	TGTGCCAGTAGGCGGACAGGGGATAGCTCTGGGGCCAACGTCCTGACTTTC	CASRRTGDSSGANVLTF
TRBJ2-7	TRBD1	NA	TRBV2	TGTGCCAGCACAGGGGGCTACGAGCAGTACTTC	CASTGGYEQYF
TRBJ2-2	TRBD2	NA	TRBV7-3	TGTGCCAGCAGCTCGGGACTAGCGGGTCCCGGGGAGCTGTTTTTT	CASSSGLAGPGELFF
TRBJ2-7	TRBD1	NA	TRBV18	TGTGCCAGCTCACCACCGGGACAGTTTTACGAGCAGTACTTC	CASSPPGQFYEQYF
TRBJ2-3	NA	NA	TRBV27	TGTGCCAGCAGTTTATCCCCTCGACTAGGTCCTCTTACTAGCACAGATACGCAGTATTTT	CASSLSPRLGPLTSTDTQYF
TRBJ2-5	TRBD2	few	TRBV3-1/TRBV3-2	TGTGCCAGCAGCCATAGAAGGCTAGCGGGGTCGAACCAAGAGACCCAGTACTTC	CASSHRRLAGSNQETQYF
TRBJ2-7	NA	NA	TRBV7-6	TGTGCCAGCAGCTTAGGTCCCACGGAATACGGGGAGCAGTACTTC	CASSLGPTEYGEQYF
TRBJ1-5	NA	NA	TRBV6-5	TGTGCCAGCAGTTACTCGATCAAAAGCGATCAGCCCCAGCATTTT	CASSYSIKSDQPQHF
TRBJ2-2	TRBD1	NA	TRBV10-1	TGCGCCAGCAGTGACGGGCAGGGGGACACCGGGGAGCTGTTTTTT	CASSDGQGDTGELFF
TRBJ2-7	TRBD1	NA	TRBV28	TGTGCCAGCAGAGCCGTGGGACAGGGCTACGAGCAGTACTTC	CASRAVGQGYEQYF
TRBJ2-3	TRBD2	few	TRBV15	TGTGCCACCAGCAGGACTAGCCGGGCAGATACGCAGTATTTT	CATSRTSRADTQYF
TRBJ1-5	TRBD1	NA	TRBV5-5	TGTGCCAGCAGCTTGGGGGGACAGACCTATCAGCCCCAGCATTTT	CASSLGGQTYQPQHF
TRBJ1-5	NA	NA	TRBV28	TGTGCCAGCAGGGAGGGGTTCAATCAGCCCCAGCATTTT	CASREGFNQPQHF
TRBJ2-1	TRBD2	NA	TRBV28	TGTGCCAGCAGTTTATGGACAGTCGGGGGGGGCCGGAATGAGCAGTTCTTC	CASSLWTVGGGRNEQFF
TRBJ1-2	NA	few	TRBV28	TGTGCCAGCAGTTTACGGAGAGACTATGGCTACACCTTC	CASSLRRDYGYTF
TRBJ2-1	NA	NA	TRBV4-2	TGTGCCAGCAGCCAAGACGGGCTAGCGTATAATGAGCAGTTCTTC	CASSQDGLAYNEQFF
TRBJ2-1	NA	once	TRBV7-6	TGTGCCAGCAGCTTAGGCCAGGGTTCCTACAATGAGCAGTTCTTC	CASSLGQGSYNEQFF